Given below is one TCR beta chain in context. Its antigen remains unidentified. From RNA transcripts, TCR beta CDR3 regions were amplified. The HTBI primer set served for first-round RT-PCR of the TCR CDR3. TCRdb processed the multiplex PCR reads anew with MiXCR; each CDR3 protein has one entry. This sample carries 300,000 to 450,000 distinct CDR3 sequences, 20% to 30% of them seen once, and the ten largest clones take 73%. These data belong to a study of T cells in Graves' hyperthyroidism and ophthalmopathy. Study results and limitations: Among thyroid clonotypes expanded above 0.001, most also appeared in blood.

When ophthalmopathy did not progress within 18 months, Graves' hyperthyroidism was considered stable. Diagnoses were made from clinical symptoms, serum measures (thyroxine and TRAb), thyroid ultrasound and orbital computed tomography. CDR1 is LGHDT and CDR2 is YNNKEL in the germline V gene (reference sequence). Trimming cost V 0 bases and J 5 bases; bases outside gene matches: 5. This CDR3 has 15 residues. The sequence derives from a man in his fifties with Graves' hyperthyroidism. The chain has TRBV3-1 and TRBJ2-7, with TRBD2 matching 9 bases. Sequenced material: blood. The CDR3 loop reads CASSQESGLANEQYF. The CDR3 coding sequence is TGTGCCAGCAGCCAAGAATCGGGACTAGCAAACGAGCAGTACTTC.